The subject of this entry is one T cell receptor beta chain. Its specificity is not known. This sample is part of a study of T cells in Graves' hyperthyroidism and ophthalmopathy. General study results and limits: Through a model of 13 V-J features, ophthalmopathy was separated from stable hyperthyroidism.

The germline CDR1 and CDR2 sequences are MDHEN and SYDVKM. CDR3 length: 14 residues. The germline V and J ends were trimmed by 6 bases and 5 bases, with 13 bases remaining between them. There were TCR beta CDR3 regions amplified from RNA transcripts. A first-round RT-PCR of the TCR CDR3 used the HTBI primer set. One entry per CDR3 protein results from TCRdb running MiXCR on the multiplex PCR reads. The table has around 520,000 distinct CDR3 sequences, roughly 24% seen once. Uncontrolled infection, other autoimmune disease, pregnancy or lactation led to exclusion. The study based diagnoses on clinical symptoms, serum thyroxine and TRAb, thyroid ultrasound and orbital computed tomography.

The sample was blood. The clonotype comes from a woman aged 25 to 39 with Graves' ophthalmopathy. V is TRBV28 and J is TRBJ2-2; D not certain. CDR3 region: CASRVSRATGELFF. CDR3 coding DNA: TGTGCCAGCAGGGTATCAAGGGCAACCGGGGAGCTGTTTTTT. The full variable domain, completed using reference TRBV28 and TRBJ2-2, is DVKVTQSSRYLVKRTGEKVFLECVQDMDHENMFWYRQDPGLGLRLIYFSYDVKMKEKGDIPEGYSVSREKKERFSLILESASTNQTSMYLCASRVSRATGELFFGEGSRLTVL.